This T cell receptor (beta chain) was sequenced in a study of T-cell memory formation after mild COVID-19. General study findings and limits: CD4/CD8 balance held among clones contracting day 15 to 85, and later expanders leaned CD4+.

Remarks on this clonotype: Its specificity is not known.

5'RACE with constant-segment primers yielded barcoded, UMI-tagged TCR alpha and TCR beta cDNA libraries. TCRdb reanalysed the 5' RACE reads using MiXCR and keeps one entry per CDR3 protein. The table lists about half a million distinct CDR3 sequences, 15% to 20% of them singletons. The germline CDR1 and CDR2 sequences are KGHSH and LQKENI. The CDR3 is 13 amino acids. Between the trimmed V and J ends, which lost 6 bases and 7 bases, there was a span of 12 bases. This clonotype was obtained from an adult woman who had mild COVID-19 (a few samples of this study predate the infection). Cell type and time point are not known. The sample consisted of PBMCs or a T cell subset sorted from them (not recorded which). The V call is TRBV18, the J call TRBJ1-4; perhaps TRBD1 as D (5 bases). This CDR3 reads CASSPGHGEKLFF. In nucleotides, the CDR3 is TGTGCCAGCTCGCCAGGACACGGTGAAAAACTGTTTTTT.